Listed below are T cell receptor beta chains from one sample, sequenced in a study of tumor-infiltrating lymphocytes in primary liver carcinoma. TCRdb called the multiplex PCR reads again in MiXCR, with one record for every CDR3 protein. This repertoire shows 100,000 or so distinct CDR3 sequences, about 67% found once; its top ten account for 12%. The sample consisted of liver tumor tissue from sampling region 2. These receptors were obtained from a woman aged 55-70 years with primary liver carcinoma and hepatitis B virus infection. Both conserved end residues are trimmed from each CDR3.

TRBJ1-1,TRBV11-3,ASSLVGEYRNTEVL
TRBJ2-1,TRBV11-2,ASRFWRSSNEHF
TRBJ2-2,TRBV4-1,ASDQDGVARELF
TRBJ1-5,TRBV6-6,ASSYSFGGEPQH
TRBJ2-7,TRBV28,ASSLWDNPTYEQY
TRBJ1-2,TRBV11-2,VSSLTIRGDGGYT
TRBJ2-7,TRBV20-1,SVPTDSYEQY
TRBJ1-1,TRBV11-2,ASSLGPNTEPY
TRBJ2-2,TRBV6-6,ASTIRGDGDLF
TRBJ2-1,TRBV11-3,ASSLGRGDWGVDEHS
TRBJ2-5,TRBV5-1,ASSRGLRQEAQH
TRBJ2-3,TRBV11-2,ASSLAPFTDTQY
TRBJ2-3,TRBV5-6,ASSLGPLAGGDTQY
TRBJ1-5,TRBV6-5,ASSYRQGGNQPQH
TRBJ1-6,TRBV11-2,GSSLDPGSPNSPLH
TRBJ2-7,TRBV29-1,NVAGLVASYEQY
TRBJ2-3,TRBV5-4,ASSTPAVDMQY
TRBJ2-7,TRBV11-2,ASSLEGDQQY
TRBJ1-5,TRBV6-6,ATYRGQGGNQPQH
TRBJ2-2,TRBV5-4,ASSRTSIGELF
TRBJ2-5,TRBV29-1,SAPQSGAEETQY
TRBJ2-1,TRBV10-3,AISEGSGSSDNEHF
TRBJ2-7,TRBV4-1,ASSQVSGDEHY
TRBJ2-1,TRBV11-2,ASSPDSRYSEQF
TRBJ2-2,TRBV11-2,VSSSRGTGELF
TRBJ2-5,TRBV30,AWSGITREIQY
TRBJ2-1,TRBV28,ASRPPLAGGNNEQF
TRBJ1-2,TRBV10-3,AISGQGANYGYT
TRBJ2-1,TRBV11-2,ASSLGLVSGGPNEQF
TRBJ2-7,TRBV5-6,ASGLVDRNTYKQY
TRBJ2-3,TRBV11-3,ASSSRRNSDTQY
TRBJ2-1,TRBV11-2,ASLETGTGEQF
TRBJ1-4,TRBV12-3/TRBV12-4,ASSLTTGGTNEKLF
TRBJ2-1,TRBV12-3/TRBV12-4,ASKTGTSGSYEQF
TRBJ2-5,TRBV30,AWSGGSGKYQETQN